The entry that follows covers one T cell receptor beta chain sequence. The antigen is not known. The germline CDR1 and CDR2 sequences are SGHTA and FQGTGA. The V and J ends lost 0 bases and 0 bases respectively, with 11 bases between them. The CDR3 runs to 16 residues. The assay was run at survey level. Data came from immunoSEQ multiplex PCR; TCRdb stores just in-frame clones and leaves some out. The repertoire holds 30,000 to 35,000 clones, with 76% as singletons. The record originates from a study of STAT5B mutations in CD4+ large granular lymphocyte leukemia. Study at large: Among healthy donors, a particular HLA allele went with more CDR3 'QG' motifs.

Regarding the study as a whole: TRBV06-family usage was enriched in top patient clones (8/27) versus controls (2/35). Without putative leukemic clones, patient CD4-sorted repertoires remained more clonal than healthy CD4+ repertoires.

What was sequenced was CD4+ T cells from blood buffy coats. The J gene is TRBJ1-1, the V gene TRBV7-3, with TRBD1 as a possible D gene (6 bases). The receptor comes from a human donor in good health. The CDR3: CASSLTRQAMNTEAFF. CDR3 nucleotides: TGTGCCAGCAGCTTAACTAGACAGGCCATGAACACTGAAGCTTTCTTT.